This T cell receptor beta chain emerged from a study of T cells expressing NK-cell markers. TCRdb reprocessed the 5' RACE reads, keeping one entry per CDR3 protein, no DNA. The table gives hundreds of thousands of distinct CDR3 sequences; the top ten clones make up approximately 3.5% of it. Study-wide points: Whether expanded NKG2C+ T cell clones recognized HCMV stayed uncertain. Dominant NKG2C+ clonotypes were found to form roughly 1.0-7.0% of CD8+ T cells in a handful of donors. Where several donors were concerned, these clonotypes also led the CD3+CD56-NKG2C+ fraction.

Concerning this clonotype: Its antigen is as yet unknown.

Input material: blood T cells: a sorted CD56 or NKG2C T cell subset, CD4+ or CD8+ T cells, or bulk PBMC T cells (not recorded which). The clonotype comes from a man younger than 35 in good health.

CDR3 sequence: CASSEGGGPGYEQFF. The gene calls are TRBV12-3 or TRBV12-4 and TRBJ2-1; TCRdb selects TRBD2, and the lack of DNA leaves this call unchecked. The length of the CDR3 is 15 residues.